These 23 T cell receptor beta chains share one sample of origin, sequenced in a study of T cell repertoires in cytomegalovirus infection. TCRdb independently ran MiXCR on the reads; one entry per CDR3 protein. The data hold fewer than 550,000 distinct CDR3 sequences, with roughly 29% observed a single time. Sequenced material: PBMCs. The source is a human donor in good health (CMV status not recorded). Some clones in this sample may be carry-over from other donors' samples.

This clonotype has at least ten counts. The rearrangement links TRBV7-2 to TRBJ2-3; no definite D call. V gave up 5 bases and J gave up 0 bases, with 18 bases separating them. The CDR3 is 17 residues long. Germline V CDR1 and CDR2: SGHTA, FQGNSA. DNA for the CDR3: TGTGCCAGCAGCCTCACCCCACCGGTTGTAAGCACAGATACGCAGTATTTT. Translating it yields CASSLTPPVVSTDTQYF.

This clonotype showed up many times. The chain has TRBV7-2 and TRBJ2-5; D is perhaps TRBD1 (6 bases). This CDR3 has 15 amino acids. Germline V CDR1 and CDR2: SGHTA, FQGNSA. Between the trimmed V and J ends, which lost 5 bases and 9 bases, there was a span of 22 bases. The CDR3 DNA is TGTGCCAGCAGCGCCCTAACAGGGCAGGTCGAGTCCCAGTACTTC. Its translation is CASSALTGQVESQYF.

The J gene is TRBJ1-2, the V gene TRBV28; TRBD1 aligns across 7 bases. The CDR3 covers 15 residues. Germline V CDR1 and CDR2: MDHEN, SYDVKM. J gave up 4 bases and V 4 bases, and 9 bases lay outside the gene matches. In DNA form, the CDR3 reads TGTGCCAGCAGTTCCTCCTCCCGGGACAGCTATGGCTACACCTTC. Residues: CASSSSSRDSYGYTF.

This clonotype was seen only a few times. The chain uses TRBV7-9 and TRBJ2-2; 8 bases agree with TRBD1. Unmatched junction bases numbered 14, after V lost 10 bases and J lost 1 base. The CDR3 has 17 amino acids. Germline CDR1 and CDR2: SEHNR and FQNEAQ (reference sequence). Here the CDR3 DNA reads TGTGCCACCGGAGGAACGTGGACAGGGAGGAACACCGGGGAGCTGTTTTTT. Translating gives CATGGTWTGRNTGELFF.

The V and J genes are TRBV5-6 and TRBJ2-2; possibly TRBD1 for D (6 bases). V lost 1 base and J 6 bases, leaving 16 bases between the germline ends. Looked up from germline, CDR1 is SGHDT and CDR2 is YYEEEE. CDR3 size: 16 residues. CDR3 bases: TGTGCCAGCAGCTTGAGTGGTACAGGGTATTCCGGGGAGCTGTTTTTT. Translation: CASSLSGTGYSGELFF.

The genes are TRBV6-2 or TRBV6-3 and TRBJ1-2; D not certain. Germline V gives CDR1 MNHEY, CDR2 SVGEGT. The CDR3 runs 11 residues. V dropped 11 bases and J dropped 1 base, with 8 bases sitting between them. CDR3 amino acids: CAGDINYGYTF. The CDR3 DNA reads TGTGCCGGGGATATTAACTATGGCTACACCTTC.

The chain is built from TRBV4-2 and TRBJ2-3, with unresolved D. The V gene lost 0 bases and the J gene lost 2 bases, with 6 bases spanning the gap. The CDR3 extends over 14 amino acids. From germline, CDR1 is LGHNA and CDR2 YNFKEQ. This CDR3 is CASSQDSFTDTQYF. In DNA form, the CDR3 reads TGTGCCAGCAGCCAAGATTCTTTCACAGATACGCAGTATTTT.

This clonotype was detected a few times. The CDR3 coding sequence is TGTGCCATCAGGGGGGCCGGGGTCACTGAAGCTTTCTTT. The encoded protein is CAIRGAGVTEAFF. The chain employs TRBV10-3 and TRBJ1-1, with a possible D match to TRBD1 (6 bases). The CDR3 runs 13 residues. CDR1 and CDR2 from the germline V gene are ENHRY and SYGVKD. Trimming stripped 6 bases from V and 4 bases from J, with 12 bases between.

This chain uses TRBV12-3 or TRBV12-4 with TRBJ1-2; no reliable D call. The length of the CDR3 is 15 residues. Trimming left V 7 bases short and J 6 bases short, with 21 bases between. The CDR3 protein is CASTASVQKTDGYTF. The CDR3 region has the DNA TGTGCCAGCACTGCGAGCGTACAAAAAACGGATGGCTACACCTTC.

This clonotype was seen only once. V gene TRBV28 combines with J gene TRBJ1-1, with unresolved D. The CDR3 is made up of 14 amino acids. Between the trimmed V and J ends, which lost 2 bases and 1 base, there was a span of 8 bases. Germline CDR1 MDHEN, CDR2 SYDVKM. This CDR3 is CASSLAQSNTEAFF. CDR3 nucleotides: TGTGCCAGCAGTTTAGCACAGTCGAACACTGAAGCTTTCTTT.

The V call is TRBV19, the J call TRBJ2-1; 13 bases are shared with TRBD2. Germline V gives CDR1 LNHDA, CDR2 SQIVND (reference sequence). This CDR3 contains 17 residues. Losses at the gene ends were 3 bases for V and 4 bases for J; bases not matched to a gene: 6. CDR3 bases: TGTGCCAGTAGTATTCGGACTAGCGGGAGATTGTACAATGAGCAGTTCTTC. Protein product: CASSIRTSGRLYNEQFF.

This clonotype came up a few times. This rearrangement joins TRBV2 to TRBJ2-2; D is ambiguous. Trimming left V 1 base short and J 6 bases short, with 9 bases between. Per germline, CDR1 SNHLY and CDR2 FYNNEI. The CDR3 has 14 residues. CDR3 bases: TGTGCCAGCAGTGAAGGTCTAGTCCCCGGGGAGCTGTTTTTT. Translated: CASSEGLVPGELFF.

This clonotype was counted between two and nine times. For the CDR3, the DNA is TGCAGTGCTAGAGATGCTGGTTACGCGGGAGCGGGGGATACGCAGTATTTT. It specifies CSARDAGYAGAGDTQYF. The chain is built from TRBV20-1 and TRBJ2-3, with 7 bases that match TRBD2. The CDR3 contains 17 residues. Germline V lookup: CDR1 DFQATT, CDR2 SNEGSKA (reference sequence). Trimming at V came to 0 bases and at J to 6 bases, leaving 15 bases not matched to a gene.

This clonotype was observed a handful of times. The chain carries TRBV20-1 and TRBJ2-5; D is tentatively TRBD1 or TRBD2 (6 bases each). This CDR3 is 15 amino acids long. V gave up 7 bases and J gave up 4 bases, with 22 bases separating them. Germline V lookup: CDR1 DFQATT, CDR2 SNEGSKA (reference sequence). As DNA, the CDR3 is TGCAGTGTCGATTCAACGGGGGCGGCCCGAGAGACCCAGTACTTC. The encoded protein is CSVDSTGAARETQYF.

The gene calls are TRBV11-3 and TRBJ1-3; no definite D call. Germline lookup yields CDR1 SGHNT and CDR2 YENEEA. The CDR3 is made up of 13 amino acids. The V and J ends lost 4 bases and 2 bases respectively, with 6 bases between them. The CDR3 coding sequence is TGTGCCAGCAGCTCGACGGCTGGAAACACCATATATTTT. Translated: CASSSTAGNTIYF.

Comment on this clonotype: One junction end disagrees with the germline gene, perhaps due to a read error. This rearrangement joins TRBV12-5 to TRBJ1-5; D is possibly TRBD1 (6 bases). Per the germline V gene, CDR1 is LGHNT and CDR2 is FRNRAP. The CDR3 is made up of 15 amino acids. CDR3 nucleotides: TGTGCTAGTGCTCGAACAGGGACTAGCAATCAGCGCCAGCATTTT. It translates to CASARTGTSNQRQHF. Supplemented by reference TRBV12-5 and TRBJ1-5, the full variable domain reads DARVTQTPRHKVTEMGQEVTMRCQPILGHNTVFWYRQTMMQGLELLAYFRNRAPLDDSGMPKDRFSAEMPDATLATLKIQPSEPRDSAVYFCASARTGTSNQRQHFGDGTRLSIL.

This sequence joins TRBV6-2 or TRBV6-3 and TRBJ2-4; 8 bases agree with TRBD2. The CDR3 has 13 amino acids. The J segment lost 8 bases and the V segment lost 2 bases, leaving 2 bases of the junction unmatched. CDR1 MNHEY and CDR2 SVGEGT come from the germline V gene. The CDR3 region has the DNA TGTGCCAGCAGTTACGCCGGGGGGGACATTCAGTACTTC. As protein: CASSYAGGDIQYF.

This clonotype was seen ten or more times. The CDR3 DNA sequence: TGTGCCAGCAGCTTAGCGCTGGGCTCTGGAAACACCATATATTTT. Residues: CASSLALGSGNTIYF. The chain joins TRBV7-2 to TRBJ1-3; D not certain. The germline gives CDR1 SGHTA, CDR2 FQGNSA. This CDR3 spans 15 amino acids. V lost 0 bases, J lost 0 bases, and 6 bases lay in between. Full variable domain (rest looked up from reference TRBV7-2 and TRBJ1-3): GAGVSQSPSNKVTEKGKDVELRCDPISGHTALYWYRQSLGQGLEFLIYFQGNSAPDKSGLPSDRFSAERTGGSVSTLTIQRTQQEDSAVYLCASSLALGSGNTIYFGEGSWLTVV.

In its sample, this clonotype was seen a few times. The genes are TRBV4-1 and TRBJ2-1, with 9 bases aligning to TRBD2. The CDR3 is 14 amino acids. Germline CDR1 MGHRA, CDR2 YSYEKL. J gave up 8 bases and V 3 bases, and 5 bases lay outside the gene matches. The CDR3 DNA sequence: TGCGCCAGCAGCCAGAGCGGGGGGAGGTATGAGCAGTTCTTC. It encodes CASSQSGGRYEQFF.

V gene TRBV15 combines with J gene TRBJ2-1, with a weak D call TRBD2 (5 bases). V lost 0 bases to trimming and J lost 0 bases, with 15 bases between them. Germline V gene lookup returns CDR1 LNHNV and CDR2 YYDKDF (reference sequence). CDR3 length: 18 amino acids. The CDR3 loop reads CATSRDPEVLSSYNEQFF. Here the CDR3 DNA reads TGTGCCACCAGCAGAGACCCGGAGGTTCTCAGCTCCTACAATGAGCAGTTCTTC. The full variable domain, rest sourced from reference TRBV15 and TRBJ2-1, is DAMVIQNPRYQVTQFGKPVTLSCSQTLNHNVMYWYQQKSSQAPKLLFHYYDKDFNNEADTPDNFQSRRPNTSFCFLDIRSPGLGDTAMYLCATSRDPEVLSSYNEQFFGPGTRLTVL.

A word on this clonotype: An end of the junction does not agree with germline; a read error may underlie this. The chain recombines TRBV4-1 with TRBJ2-1; 16 bases fit TRBD2. The germline CDR1 and CDR2 sequences are MGHRA and YSYEKL. The CDR3 length is 19 residues. This CDR3 reads CASSHTGTEGLAGGWEQFF. DNA for the CDR3: TGTGCCAGCAGCCACACCGGGACAGAGGGACTAGCGGGAGGGTGGGAGCAGTTCTTC.

The sample holds many counts of this clonotype. J is TRBJ2-7 and V is TRBV6-1; D is unclear. The germline V gene has CDR1 MNHNS and CDR2 SASEGT. V lost 1 base and J 6 bases, leaving 10 bases between the germline ends. The CDR3 covers 13 residues. The CDR3 sequence: CASSEVVHLEQYV. The CDR3 DNA reads as TGTGCCAGCAGTGAAGTAGTACACCTCGAGCAGTACGTC.

In its sample, this clonotype was seen a few times. The chain employs TRBV6-2 or TRBV6-3 and TRBJ2-1; TRBD2 matches 10 bases. Germline V gene sequence: CDR1 MNHEY, CDR2 SVGEGT. The CDR3 has 18 residues. J lost 0 bases, V lost 0 bases, and 5 bases had no gene match. The CDR3 region has the DNA TGTGCCAGCAGTTACTCCGGGGCTAGCGGGAGCTCCTACAATGAGCAGTTCTTC. As protein: CASSYSGASGSSYNEQFF.